This entry lists 8 T cell receptor beta chains sequenced from one sample in a study of blood T cell repertoires in COVID-19. Assay used: immunoSEQ multiplex PCR; TCRdb lists only in-frame clones, some missing. The sample lists 100,000 to 150,000 clones; nearly 70% were seen once. The sample comprised peripheral blood. Source of these receptors: a woman between 65 and 79 years old with acute or convalescent COVID-19.

This clone was seen a handful of times. The V and J genes are TRBV3-1 (or the pseudogene TRBV3-2) and TRBJ1-2, with TRBD1 matching 7 bases. Trimming at V came to 3 bases and at J to 0 bases, leaving 10 bases not matched to a gene. Germline CDR1 is LGHDT and CDR2 is YNNKEL (reference sequence). CDR3 length equals 17 residues. The chain's CDR3 is CASSHYSGTDTNYGYTF. CDR3 DNA sequence: TGTGCCAGCAGCCATTATTCCGGGACAGACACTAACTATGGCTACACCTTC.

The gene calls are TRBV28 and TRBJ1-1; the D is unclear. Germline CDR1 reads MDHEN; CDR2 reads SYDVKM. The CDR3 has 14 residues. Trimming pared 2 bases from V and 3 bases from J, leaving 10 bases between. CDR3 sequence: CASSLPYSYTEAFF. CDR3 nucleotides: TGTGCCAGCAGTTTACCATACAGCTACACTGAAGCTTTCTTT.

The DNA for the CDR3 is TGTGCCAGCAGCCAGGAGCGAGAGGGTGAAAAACTGTTTTTT. Translation gives CASSQEREGEKLFF. The V call is TRBV4-2, the J call TRBJ1-4; D not certain. This CDR3 region has 14 residues. Germline CDR1 and CDR2: LGHNA and YNFKEQ. The germline V and J ends were trimmed by 3 bases and 7 bases, with 12 bases remaining between them.

The V and J genes are TRBV30 and TRBJ2-1; TRBD2 matches at 7 bases. CDR3 length: 15 residues. Germline values: CDR1 GTSNPN, CDR2 SVGIG (reference sequence). The ends lost 3 bases at V and 0 bases at J; junction bases unmatched: 5. CDR3 loop: CAWRATGGSYNEQFF. DNA for the CDR3: TGTGCCTGGAGAGCTACGGGGGGCTCCTACAATGAGCAGTTCTTC. Full variable domain (rest looked up from reference TRBV30 and TRBJ2-1): SQTIHQWPATLVQPVGSPLSLECTVEGTSNPNLYWYRQAAGRGLQLLFYSVGIGQISSEVPQNLSASRPQDRQFILSSKKLLLSDSGFYLCAWRATGGSYNEQFFGPGTRLTVL.

J is TRBJ2-1 and V is TRBV7-8, with 8 bases fitting TRBD2. This CDR3 region has 14 residues. Looked up from germline, CDR1 is SGHVS and CDR2 is FQNEAQ. Losses at the gene ends were 2 bases for V and 5 bases for J; bases not matched to a gene: 2. The CDR3 loop is CASSLREGNNEQFF. The CDR3 bases are TGTGCCAGCAGCTTACGGGAGGGCAACAATGAGCAGTTCTTC.

The rearrangement links TRBV7-2 to TRBJ1-5; no definite D call. V shed 5 bases and J shed 5 bases, with 7 bases lying between them. The CDR3 extends over 12 amino acids. Germline V gene lookup returns CDR1 SGHTA and CDR2 FQGNSA. The CDR3 here is CASSLDYQPQHF. The CDR3 region has the DNA TGTGCCAGCAGCCTGGACTATCAGCCCCAGCATTTT.

This chain connects TRBV7-8 to TRBJ1-4; 7 nucleotides match TRBD1. Germline CDR1 and CDR2: SGHVS and FQNEAQ. The CDR3 is 17 residues long. With 5 bases clipped from V and 5 bases from J, the junction kept 14 bases outside the gene matches. CDR3 sequence reads: CASSARIPQGGNEKLFF. Here the CDR3 DNA reads TGTGCCAGCAGCGCGCGGATCCCGCAGGGGGGAAATGAAAAACTGTTTTTT.

The CDR3 DNA reads as TGTGCCAGCAGCCACCTAGCGGGGGGCCCTGACACAGATACGCAGTATTTT. Its protein is CASSHLAGGPDTDTQYF. V and J are TRBV3-1 (or the pseudogene TRBV3-2) and TRBJ2-3; 11 bases fit TRBD2. The CDR3 is 17 amino acids. Trimming removed 3 bases from V and 2 bases from J; junction bases left unmatched: 7. Germline V gene lookup returns CDR1 LGHDT and CDR2 YNNKEL (reference sequence).